The 23 T cell receptor beta chains below come from one sample, sequenced in a study of shared clonotypes between healthy human individuals. Clones were read by immunoSEQ multiplex PCR, and TCRdb kept only the in-frame ones, dropping some. The table has 2 million to 2.5 million clones, roughly 95% seen once. Terminally differentiated effector memory CD45RA+ cells were excluded by CCR7 positive selection of CD45RO-negative cells. The sequenced sample consisted of naive CD8+ T cells sorted from blood. These receptors came from a man aged 18-30 years in good health.

V is TRBV7-9 and J is TRBJ2-5; 9 nucleotides agree with TRBD1. V shed 5 bases and J 5 bases; nucleotides not matched to a gene: 9. The CDR3 runs 15 residues. CDR1 and CDR2 from the germline V gene are SEHNR and FQNEAQ (reference sequence). The CDR3 sequence: CASSEPGQGVETQYF. In DNA, the CDR3 is TGTGCCAGCAGCGAACCGGGACAGGGTGTGGAGACCCAGTACTTC.

This clone was observed a single time. This sequence joins TRBV7-8 and TRBJ2-7, with unresolved D. The germline V and J ends were trimmed by 0 bases and 7 bases, with 10 bases remaining between them. This CDR3 region has 13 residues. Germline lookup yields CDR1 SGHVS and CDR2 FQNEAQ. The CDR3 region has the DNA TGTGCCAGCAGCTTAGCGGGAACACTAGAGCAGTACTTC. It yields the protein CASSLAGTLEQYF.

The rearrangement uses TRBV9 and TRBJ2-1, with TRBD2 identical over 11 bases. Germline V gene lookup returns CDR1 SGDLS and CDR2 YYNGEE. This CDR3 is 15 amino acids long. Trimming took 4 bases from V and 6 from J; bases not matched to a gene: 6. The CDR3 DNA is TGTGCCAGCAGCTCTAGCGGGGGGATTCTCAATGAGCAGTTCTTC. It is translated as CASSSSGGILNEQFF.

The table lists this clone with many counts. This chain connects TRBV9 to TRBJ1-1; the D is unclear. Germline CDR1 SGDLS, CDR2 YYNGEE. With 0 bases removed from V and 1 base from J, the gap between germline ends came to 7 bases. The CDR3 is made up of 14 amino acids. The CDR3 coding sequence is TGTGCCAGCAGCGTAGAATCTTGGAACACTGAAGCTTTCTTT. Protein product: CASSVESWNTEAFF.

Points on this clone: This specimen includes other DNA sequences encoding the same CDR3. The chain combines TRBV5-1 with TRBJ2-7; 10 nucleotides line up with TRBD2. The germline V gene encodes CDR1 SGHRS and CDR2 YFSETQ. Germline trimming cut 3 bases from V and 1 base from J; bases unmatched to any gene: 1. The length of the CDR3 is 14 residues. This chain's CDR3 is CASSYSGGSYEQYF. As DNA, the CDR3 is TGCGCCAGCAGCTATAGCGGGGGGTCCTACGAGCAGTACTTC.

V and J are TRBV4-1 and TRBJ1-1; the D gene is possibly TRBD1 (6 bases). Per the germline V gene, CDR1 is MGHRA and CDR2 is YSYEKL. V dropped 4 bases and J dropped 4 bases, with 16 bases sitting between them. This CDR3 is built from 15 residues. This CDR3 is CASSRLAGAITEAFF. CDR3 nucleotides: TGCGCCAGCAGCCGGCTCGCGGGGGCGATCACTGAAGCTTTCTTT.

The chain uses TRBV13 and TRBJ2-1; 8 bases agree with TRBD2. The CDR3 has 14 amino acids. V dropped 5 bases and J dropped 5; count of bases not matched to a gene: 5. Germline V lookup: CDR1 PRHDT, CDR2 FYEKMQ (reference sequence). The CDR3 nucleotides are TGTGCCAGCAGCCGACTAGCGCCTAACAATGAGCAGTTCTTC. It translates to CASSRLAPNNEQFF.

This chain uses TRBV5-6 with TRBJ1-1; perhaps TRBD1 as D (5 bases). V was cut by 4 bases and J by 0 bases, with 16 bases left in between. This CDR3 has 16 residues. Germline V gene lookup returns CDR1 SGHDT and CDR2 YYEEEE. The CDR3 loop is CASSHWGVGMNTEAFF. The CDR3 coding sequence is TGTGCCAGCAGCCATTGGGGCGTTGGGATGAACACTGAAGCTTTCTTT. The variable domain in full, with the rest retrieved from reference TRBV5-6 and TRBJ1-1, is DAGVTQSPTHLIKTRGQQVTLRCSPKSGHDTVSWYQQALGQGPQFIFQYYEEEERQRGNFPDRFSGHQFPNYSSELNVNALLLGDSALYLCASSHWGVGMNTEAFFGQGTRLTVV.

This chain connects TRBV7-2 to TRBJ1-5; D is ambiguous. Deletions cut 5 bases from V and 6 bases from J, with 17 bases between. The CDR3 length is 15 residues. Germline CDR1 and CDR2: SGHTA and FQGNSA. For the CDR3, the DNA is TGTGCCAGCAGCAAGGAGGGAGTCTGTGCTCAGCCCCAGCATTTT. This gives the protein CASSKEGVCAQPQHF.

As regards this clone: This sample also contains other DNA sequences that code for the same CDR3. The V and J genes are TRBV4-3 and TRBJ2-1; a possible D gene is TRBD2 (6 bases). The V and J ends lost 0 bases and 3 bases respectively, with 9 bases between them. Germline V gives CDR1 LGHNA, CDR2 YSLEER. The CDR3 is 15 residues long. In DNA, the CDR3 is TGCGCCAGCAGCCAAGACCCCGGGAGCTACAATGAGCAGTTCTTC. Protein: CASSQDPGSYNEQFF.

In the case of this clone: The same CDR3 also results from other DNA sequences found in this sample. The rearrangement joins TRBV10-2 to TRBJ2-1, with 10 bases fitting TRBD2. V lost 2 bases, J lost 3 bases, and 1 base stayed unmatched. In germline, CDR1 is WSHSY, CDR2 SAAADI. This CDR3 is 15 amino acids long. CDR3 region: CASSEVAGGYNEQFF. CDR3 coding DNA: TGCGCCAGCAGTGAGGTAGCGGGAGGCTACAATGAGCAGTTCTTC.

V and J are TRBV5-6 and TRBJ1-1, with D uncertain. CDR1 and CDR2 (germline): SGHDT, YYEEEE. Trimming left V 4 bases short and J 3 bases short, with 10 bases between. The CDR3 is made up of 13 amino acids. CDR3 bases: TGTGCCAGCAGCCCAAGTGGTCACACTGAAGCTTTCTTT. It specifies CASSPSGHTEAFF. Full variable domain (missing parts from reference TRBV5-6 and TRBJ1-1): DAGVTQSPTHLIKTRGQQVTLRCSPKSGHDTVSWYQQALGQGPQFIFQYYEEEERQRGNFPDRFSGHQFPNYSSELNVNALLLGDSALYLCASSPSGHTEAFFGQGTRLTVV.

The rearrangement links TRBV27 to TRBJ2-7; no reliable D call. The V end was cut by 4 bases, the J end by 3 bases, with 10 bases between. This CDR3 is built from 13 residues. The germline gives CDR1 MNHEY, CDR2 SMNVEV (reference sequence). In DNA, the CDR3 is TGTGCCAGCAGTTGGGCAGGATACTACGAGCAGTACTTC. It specifies CASSWAGYYEQYF.

With respect to this clone: At the DNA level, this CDR3 is encoded by other sequences in the same sample as well. The chain combines TRBV9 with TRBJ2-1; 7 bases agree with TRBD2. Germline assignment: CDR1 SGDLS and CDR2 YYNGEE. The CDR3 loop spans 14 amino acids. V lost 4 bases and J lost 2; bases outside the gene matches: 3. The CDR3 coding sequence is TGTGCCAGCAGCACCAGCGGGACCTACAATGAGCAGTTCTTC. This translates into CASSTSGTYNEQFF.

The rearrangement uses TRBV29-1 and TRBJ2-2; D gene unclear. The length of the CDR3 is 13 residues. The V end lost 3 bases, the J end lost 6 bases, and 11 bases lay between the germline ends. Looked up from germline, CDR1 is SQVTM and CDR2 is ANQGSEA. CDR3 region: CSVEAVIAGELFF. The CDR3 coding sequence is TGCAGCGTTGAGGCGGTGATCGCCGGGGAGCTGTTTTTT.

This chain connects TRBV11-2 to TRBJ2-3, with a tentative D call TRBD2 (6 bases). The CDR3 spans 15 residues. V lost 2 bases to trimming and J lost 1 base, with 10 bases between them. CDR1 and CDR2 from the germline V gene are SGHAT and FQNNGV. The CDR3 loop reads CASSLLASGTDTQYF. In DNA form, the CDR3 reads TGTGCCAGCAGCTTATTAGCTAGCGGCACAGATACGCAGTATTTT.

The chain links TRBV10-1 to TRBJ1-5; D remains unclear. The germline V and J ends were trimmed by 5 bases and 3 bases, with 8 bases remaining between them. Germline V gene data show CDR1 as WNHNN and CDR2 as SYGVQD (reference sequence). This CDR3 has 13 amino acids. The CDR3 region is CASSSGINQPQHF. The CDR3, as DNA: TGCGCCAGCAGTTCGGGGATCAATCAGCCCCAGCATTTT.

A word on this clone: The identical CDR3 is also encoded by other nucleotide sequences in the sample. The gene calls are TRBV5-1 and TRBJ2-7; no reliable D call. The CDR3 runs to 15 residues. Trimming took 2 bases from V and 1 from J, leaving 13 bases between them. CDR1 is SGHRS, CDR2 YFSETQ, per germline. In DNA form, the CDR3 reads TGCGCCAGCAGCTTATTCGCAGGTACATCCTACGAGCAGTACTTC. Translating it yields CASSLFAGTSYEQYF.

The chain uses TRBV12-2 and TRBJ2-2. TRBV12-2 is annotated as a pseudogene. The length of the CDR3 is 17 residues. The CDR3 coding sequence is TGTGCAAGTCGCTTAGCAATTGCGGAGGGGGGAACCGGGGAGCTGTTTTTT. Encoded protein: CASRLAIAEGGTGELFF.

This chain joins TRBV13 and TRBJ2-3; 10 bases line up with TRBD2. Trimming removed 8 bases from V and 4 bases from J; junction bases left unmatched: 6. The CDR3 has 14 residues. Germline lookup yields CDR1 PRHDT and CDR2 FYEKMQ (reference sequence). The CDR3 reads CASRLAGAADTQYF. The CDR3 DNA sequence: TGTGCCAGCCGGCTAGCGGGGGCCGCAGATACGCAGTATTTT.

This sequence joins TRBV7-9 and TRBJ1-2; 8 positions match TRBD1. This CDR3 contains 17 residues. The germline gives CDR1 SEHNR, CDR2 FQNEAQ (reference sequence). The ends lost 1 base at V and 8 bases at J; junction bases unmatched: 15. In DNA form, the CDR3 reads TGTGCCAGCAGCTTAGTGTGGCAGGGGGCTGGTATCCACGGCTACACCTTC. It codes for CASSLVWQGAGIHGYTF.

V gene TRBV5-3 combines with J gene TRBJ1-5; tentative D call: TRBD1 (6 bases). TRBV5-3 is designated an ORF whose function remains uncertain. Between the trimmed V and J ends, which lost 0 bases and 2 bases, there was a span of 9 bases. The CDR3 spans 15 residues. Here the CDR3 reads CARSLVQGCNQPQHF. The CDR3 bases are TGTGCCAGAAGCTTGGTACAGGGATGCAATCAGCCCCAGCATTTT.

This sequence joins TRBV10-3 and TRBJ2-3, with D unclear. V dropped 3 bases and J dropped 5 bases, with 9 bases sitting between them. This CDR3 spans 13 amino acids. The germline CDR1 and CDR2 sequences are ENHRY and SYGVKD. The CDR3 DNA is TGTGCCATCAGTGATGACCCGGTAGATACGCAGTATTTT. Translation gives CAISDDPVDTQYF.